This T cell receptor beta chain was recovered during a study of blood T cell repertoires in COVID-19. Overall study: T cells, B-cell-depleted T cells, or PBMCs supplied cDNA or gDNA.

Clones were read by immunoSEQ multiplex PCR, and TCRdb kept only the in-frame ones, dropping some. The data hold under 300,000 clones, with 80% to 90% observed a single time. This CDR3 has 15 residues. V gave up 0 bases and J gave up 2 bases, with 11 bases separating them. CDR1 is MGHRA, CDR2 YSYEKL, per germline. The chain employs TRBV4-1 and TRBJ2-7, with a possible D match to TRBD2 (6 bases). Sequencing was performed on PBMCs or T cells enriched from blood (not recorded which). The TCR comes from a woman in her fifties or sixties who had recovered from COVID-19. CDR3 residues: CASSQEGAGPYEQYF. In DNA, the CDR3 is TGCGCCAGCAGCCAAGAAGGGGCGGGACCCTACGAGCAGTACTTC.